This TCR beta chain was observed in a study of blood T cell repertoires in COVID-19. Study context: Samples representing acute and convalescent COVID-19 were sourced from the United States, Italy and Spain. Sources were T cells, B-cell-depleted T cells, or PBMCs; the material itself was cDNA or gDNA.

Data came from immunoSEQ multiplex PCR; TCRdb stores just in-frame clones and leaves some out. This table holds a few hundred thousand clones, roughly 90% found once. Trimming at V came to 5 bases and at J to 3 bases, leaving 3 bases not matched to a gene. The CDR3 runs 13 residues. Self-reported history from a screening survey and questionnaire set each donor's cohort. The study counted Cohort 3 donors as recovered given two negative PCRs, clearance, or symptom resolution. The clonotype comes from a woman in her 30s who had recovered from COVID-19. This chain connects TRBV12-3 or TRBV12-4 to TRBJ1-2; 7 nucleotides line up with TRBD1. Source material: PBMCs or T cells enriched from blood (not recorded which). This chain's CDR3 is CASSKTGYYGYTF. DNA for the CDR3: TGTGCCAGCAGTAAGACAGGGTACTATGGCTACACCTTC.